The 4 T cell receptor beta chains listed next were all sequenced from one sample in a study of blood T cell repertoires in COVID-19. Sequencing used immunoSEQ multiplex PCR; TCRdb keeps in-frame clones, though not all of them. The sample shows roughly 300,000 clones, nearly 90% of them seen only once. The sequencing sample was made of peripheral blood. Receptor source: a man aged 18-30 years with active or convalescent COVID-19.

This clone was found once. The chain carries TRBV7-2 and TRBJ2-5; 10 nucleotides match TRBD2. V shed 1 base and J 5 bases; nucleotides not matched to a gene: 7. Germline V lookup: CDR1 SGHTA, CDR2 FQGNSA. The CDR3 contains 16 residues. CDR3 sequence reads: CASSLVLAGAGETQYF. CDR3 bases: TGTGCCAGCAGCTTAGTGCTAGCGGGGGCGGGGGAGACCCAGTACTTC.

This chain uses TRBV3-1 (or the pseudogene TRBV3-2) with TRBJ2-7; 9 nucleotides match TRBD1. The J segment lost 7 bases and the V segment lost 6 bases, leaving 16 bases of the junction unmatched. The CDR3 consists of 16 residues. Germline V gene lookup returns CDR1 LGHDT and CDR2 YNNKEL (reference sequence). The CDR3: CASSPTGTGYLGEQYF. CDR3 in DNA: TGTGCCAGCAGTCCAACCGGGACAGGGTATCTCGGGGAGCAGTACTTC.

V gene TRBV19 combines with J gene TRBJ2-7, with 10 bases identical to TRBD1. CDR3 length equals 15 residues. The germline CDR1 and CDR2 sequences are LNHDA and SQIVND (reference sequence). J lost 3 bases, V lost 6 bases, and 8 bases had no gene match. This chain's CDR3 is CASREGTGVLYEQYF. CDR3 coding DNA: TGTGCCAGTAGAGAGGGGACAGGGGTTCTCTACGAGCAGTACTTC.

The chain links TRBV3-1 (or the pseudogene TRBV3-2) to TRBJ2-3; TRBD2 agrees at 9 bases. Germline V gene lookup returns CDR1 LGHDT and CDR2 YNNKEL (reference sequence). The V and J ends lost 3 bases and 3 bases, in that order; junction bases with no gene match: 10. This CDR3 contains 17 residues. The CDR3 loop is CASSQSLSGGITDTQYF. Here the CDR3 DNA reads TGTGCCAGCAGCCAGAGCTTAAGCGGGGGGATTACAGATACGCAGTATTTT.